Listed here are 15 T cell receptor beta chains from one sample, sequenced in a study of T cell responses to AZD1222 COVID-19 vaccine. TCRdb's table, derived via immunoSEQ multiplex PCR, lists solely in-frame clones and lacks some. This table has fewer than 7,000 clones, 80% to 90% appearing once. Here the sequenced sample was peripheral blood, taken 28 days after the second AZD1222 dose. Receptor source: an adult who received the AZD1222 COVID-19 vaccine.

The table lists this clone with a count of one. V and J are TRBV7-6 and TRBJ1-1; D gene unclear. V lost 3 bases and J lost 2, with 7 bases in between. Germline V gene sequence: CDR1 SGHVS, CDR2 FNYEAQ. The CDR3 covers 13 residues. CDR3 bases: TGTGCCAGCAGCTTCGACACAAACACTGAAGCTTTCTTT. It is translated as CASSFDTNTEAFF.

V and J are TRBV5-1 and TRBJ2-2; TRBD1 matches at 7 bases. There are 14 residues in the CDR3. CDR1 and CDR2 (germline): SGHRS, YFSETQ. Unmatched junction bases numbered 5, after V lost 3 bases and J lost 6 bases. CDR3 protein: CASSSTGVAGELFF. The DNA of the CDR3 is TGCGCCAGCAGCTCAACAGGGGTGGCCGGGGAGCTGTTTTTT.

This clone was counted between two and nine times. This chain uses TRBV5-8 with TRBJ1-3; D remains ambiguous. Per the germline V gene, CDR1 is SGHTS and CDR2 is YDEGEE. This CDR3 spans 13 amino acids. The V and J ends lost 1 base and 6 bases respectively, with 8 bases between them. As DNA, the CDR3 is TGTGCCAGCAGCTTGATTATTTCAAACACCATATATTTT. Protein: CASSLIISNTIYF.

V and J are TRBV4-1 and TRBJ1-2, with TRBD1 as a possible D gene (6 bases). The V gene's germline CDR1 is MGHRA and CDR2 YSYEKL. Trimming removed 1 base from V and 0 bases from J, with 12 bases in between. The CDR3 has 16 amino acids. The CDR3 nucleotides are TGCGCCAGCAGCCAAGTTAGGAGACAGGCTAACTATGGCTACACCTTC. As protein: CASSQVRRQANYGYTF.

The chain uses TRBV7-3 and TRBJ2-3; 7 positions agree with TRBD2. From germline, CDR1 is SGHTA and CDR2 FQGTGA. The CDR3 spans 14 residues. The J segment lost 3 bases and the V segment lost 7 bases, leaving 7 bases of the junction unmatched. Here the CDR3 reads CASTLGGSTDTQYF. The CDR3 nucleotides read TGTGCCAGCACCTTGGGAGGGAGTACAGATACGCAGTATTTT.

V is TRBV7-3 and J is TRBJ2-7; possible D gene TRBD1, 5 bases. The V gene's germline CDR1 is SGHTA and CDR2 FQGTGA. The CDR3 runs 11 residues. The V and J ends lost 5 bases and 9 bases respectively, with 11 bases between them. The CDR3 here is CASSLRQGQYF. DNA for the CDR3: TGTGCCAGCAGCCTTCGTCAGGGGCAGTACTTC. Together with reference TRBV7-3 and TRBJ2-7, the CDR3 gives the full variable domain: GAGVSQTPSNKVTEKGKYVELRCDPISGHTALYWYRQSLGQGPEFLIYFQGTGAADDSGLPNDRFFAVRPEGSVSTLKIQRTERGDSAVYLCASSLRQGQYFGPGTRLTVT.

This sequence joins TRBV5-4 and TRBJ1-1; 9 nucleotides align to TRBD1. Looked up from germline, CDR1 is SGHNT and CDR2 is YYREEE (reference sequence). With V trimmed by 4 bases and J by 4 bases, 8 bases remained unmatched. The CDR3 covers 15 residues. CDR3 loop: CASSGNRGLGTEAFF. The CDR3 bases are TGTGCCAGCAGCGGCAACAGGGGGCTCGGCACTGAAGCTTTCTTT.

The chain links TRBV11-1 to TRBJ1-1, with a weak D call TRBD1 (6 bases). The CDR3 loop spans 15 amino acids. Germline lookup yields CDR1 SGHAT and CDR2 FQDESV (reference sequence). The ends were cut back, 5 bases at V and 0 bases at J, with 13 bases in the middle. CDR3 sequence reads: CASSRPQGMNTEAFF. DNA for the CDR3: TGTGCCAGCAGCCGTCCCCAGGGGATGAACACTGAAGCTTTCTTT.

This chain uses TRBV5-1 with TRBJ2-7, with TRBD1 matching over 8 bases. Trimming at V came to 4 bases and at J to 7 bases, leaving 10 bases not matched to a gene. The CDR3 is 14 residues long. Per germline, CDR1 SGHRS and CDR2 YFSETQ. The CDR3 bases are TGCGCCAGCAGCAAGGACAGGGAGTCAGGGGAGCAGTACGTC. Amino acid sequence: CASSKDRESGEQYV.

The chain combines TRBV6-2 or TRBV6-3 with TRBJ2-6; no reliable D call. V dropped 4 bases and J dropped 2 bases, with 6 bases sitting between them. CDR1 MNHEY and CDR2 SVGEGT come from the germline V gene. The CDR3 has 14 residues. Here the CDR3 reads CASSFPAGANVLTF. The CDR3 coding sequence is TGTGCCAGCAGTTTCCCGGCTGGGGCCAACGTCCTGACTTTC.

V gene TRBV12-5 combines with J gene TRBJ1-3, with D possibly being TRBD1 (5 bases). Looked up from germline, CDR1 is LGHNT and CDR2 is FRNRAP. V was pared by 8 bases and J by 4 bases, with 9 bases between. The CDR3 is made up of 12 amino acids. The DNA for the CDR3 is TGTGCTAGTAAGGGGTCGGGAAACACCATATATTTT. Translation: CASKGSGNTIYF.

The chain has TRBV4-1 and TRBJ2-2; TRBD1 aligns across 11 bases. The CDR3 runs 16 residues. V was pared by 4 bases and J by 5 bases, with 6 bases of the junction left unmatched. Germline V lookup: CDR1 MGHRA, CDR2 YSYEKL. CDR3 DNA: TGCGCCAGCAGCCTATCCGGGACAGGGGGGACCGGGGAGCTGTTTTTT. This encodes CASSLSGTGGTGELFF.

The rearrangement links TRBV28 to TRBJ1-2; maybe TRBD1 (5 bases). The CDR3 loop spans 13 amino acids. V lost 8 bases and J 7 bases, leaving 17 bases between the germline ends. Looked up from germline, CDR1 is MDHEN and CDR2 is SYDVKM. Here the CDR3 reads CASCPGVISGYTF. CDR3 DNA sequence: TGTGCCAGCTGCCCGGGGGTAATCTCTGGCTACACCTTC.

The chain employs TRBV19 and TRBJ1-5; no clear D. The V gene's germline CDR1 is LNHDA and CDR2 SQIVND (reference sequence). V was trimmed by 0 bases and J by 0 bases, leaving 12 bases between them. CDR3 length equals 17 residues. As DNA, the CDR3 is TGTGCCAGTAGTATAGAGAGGGCGTCTTATAGCAATCAGCCCCAGCATTTT. Translating it yields CASSIERASYSNQPQHF.

The chain has TRBV5-1 and TRBJ2-1, with 7 bases matching TRBD2. The CDR3 is 15 residues long. Germline V gene sequence: CDR1 SGHRS, CDR2 YFSETQ. V shed 3 bases and J 6 bases; nucleotides not matched to a gene: 9. The CDR3 DNA sequence: TGCGCCAGCAGCTACGGATGGGAGGGTGGCAATGAGCAGTTCTTC. Translation gives CASSYGWEGGNEQFF. The full variable domain, its missing parts supplied by reference TRBV5-1 and TRBJ2-1, is KAGVTQTPRYLIKTRGQQVTLSCSPISGHRSVSWYQQTPGQGLQFLFEYFSETQRNKGNFPGRFSGRQFSNSRSEMNVSTLELGDSALYLCASSYGWEGGNEQFFGPGTRLTVL.